The 5 T cell receptor beta chains listed next were all sequenced from one sample in a study of blood T cell dynamics during melanoma immunotherapy. The sample's time point: week 3, after first cycle of checkpoint inhibitor. Assay: immunoSEQ multiplex PCR; the TCRdb copy retains only in-frame clones and omits some. The sample includes approximately 17,000 clones, around nine tenths of them seen just once. This specimen consisted of blood, obtained from a patient treated with checkpoint blockade. These receptors came from a human donor with melanoma.

The chain is built from TRBV6-1 and TRBJ1-5; the D is unclear. Germline-derived CDR1 and CDR2 are MNHNS and SASEGT. V shed 4 bases and J shed 7 bases, with 8 bases lying between them. This CDR3 has 12 residues. CDR3 DNA sequence: TGTGCCAGCAGTGCTGGGATCCAGCCCCAGCATTTT. Amino acid sequence: CASSAGIQPQHF.

The CDR3 DNA sequence: TGTGCCAGCAGCAAATCGCTGGGGCGACACAATAACTATGGCTACACCTTC. It specifies CASSKSLGRHNNYGYTF. The rearrangement links TRBV21-1 to TRBJ1-2; the D segment call TRBD1 is taken from the table without a DNA check. TRBV21-1 is a pseudogene segment. This CDR3 region has 17 residues.

V is TRBV4-2 and J is TRBJ2-3; 7 bases are shared with TRBD2. Germline V CDR1 and CDR2: LGHNA, YNFKEQ. The V segment lost 4 bases and the J segment 2 bases; nucleotides outside the gene matches: 18. The CDR3 consists of 19 residues. CDR3 bases: TGTGCCAGCAGCCGAAGTTTTGGGATCAGCGGGGCCGTCACAGATACGCAGTATTTT. Translating gives CASSRSFGISGAVTDTQYF.

The chain has TRBV27 and TRBJ2-3, with TRBD2 identical over 7 bases. The V segment lost 4 bases and the J segment 0 bases; nucleotides outside the gene matches: 16. The CDR3 runs 19 residues. Germline CDR1 and CDR2: MNHEY and SMNVEV (reference sequence). The DNA for the CDR3 is TGTGCCAGCAGTTCCAATGTTTGGAGGCTAGCGGTTAGCACAGATACGCAGTATTTT. Its translation is CASSSNVWRLAVSTDTQYF.

This sequence joins TRBV7-8 and TRBJ1-4; possible D gene TRBD1, 5 bases. The V and J ends lost 0 bases and 3 bases respectively, with 11 bases between them. This CDR3 has 16 amino acids. CDR1 is SGHVS, CDR2 FQNEAQ, per germline. The CDR3 DNA reads as TGTGCCAGCAGCTTAGCGCTAACAGGCCCTAATGAAAAACTGTTTTTT. It yields the protein CASSLALTGPNEKLFF.